Listed below are T cell receptor beta chains from one sample, sequenced in a study of blood T cell repertoires in COVID-19. Libraries were prepared by immunoSEQ multiplex PCR; TCRdb keeps only in-frame clonotypes and omits some of them. Of approximately 300,000 clones detected, nearly 90% appear once; the ten largest clones hold approximately 4.3%. The specimen was PBMCs or T cells enriched from blood (not recorded which). The receptors were sampled from a woman under 30 with acute COVID-19. CDR3s include the opening cysteine and the closing phenylalanine or tryptophan. D genes are given only for firm matches. Rows may omit the clone size; those that give it use once, few, many or a size class.

>.|few|TRBJ2-2|17|TRBV13
TGTGCCAGCAGCTCTCAGACTAGAGAGACGAACACCGGGGAGCTGTTTTTT
CASSSQTRETNTGELFF
>TRBD1|.|TRBJ1-2|15|TRBV19
TGTGCCAGTAGTATTGGTACAGGGGCTAACTATGGCTACACCTTC
CASSIGTGANYGYTF
>TRBD1|.|TRBJ1-6|17|TRBV7-7
TGTGCTAGCAGCCCTCCTTCCGGGACAGGGAATAATTCACCCCTCCACTTT
CASSPPSGTGNNSPLHF
>TRBD1|.|TRBJ2-7|15|TRBV7-3
TGTGCCAGCAGCCCCGACAGGGCTAGGATCTACGAGCAGTACTTC
CASSPDRARIYEQYF
>.|.|TRBJ2-2|13|TRBV6-5
TGTGCCAGCAGTCAGACAGAAACCGGGGAGCTGTTTTTT
CASSQTETGELFF
>.|.|TRBJ2-3|11|TRBV24-1
TGTGCCACCAGTGACTTAGATACGCAGTATTTT
CATSDLDTQYF
>.|.|TRBJ2-7|13|TRBV9
TGTGCCAGCTCCGCCGGGTCGGCCTACGAGCAGTACTTC
CASSAGSAYEQYF
>.|.|TRBJ2-3|16|TRBV9
TGTGCCAGCAGCGTAGCTAGCAGTTTGCGCACAGATACGCAGTATTTT
CASSVASSLRTDTQYF
>TRBD1|.|TRBJ1-5|17|TRBV18
TGTGCCAGCTCACTATACGTCGGACAGGAGAGCAATCAGCCCCAGCATTTT
CASSLYVGQESNQPQHF
>.|.|TRBJ2-7|15|TRBV5-6
TGTGCCAGCAGCGTCCAACAGGAACGCTCCTACGAGCAGTACTTC
CASSVQQERSYEQYF
>.|.|TRBJ1-6|16|TRBV7-9
TGTGCCAGCAGCCCCCGGGACTTGTCTGATAATTCACCCCTCCACTTT
CASSPRDLSDNSPLHF
>TRBD2|.|TRBJ2-2|21|TRBV19
TGTGCCAGTAGTGGGCCGACTAGCGGGAGGGCCGTGAGTGCGAACACCGGGGAGCTGTTTTTT
CASSGPTSGRAVSANTGELFF
>.|.|TRBJ2-3|16|TRBV5-1
TGCGCCAGCAGTTTCGAGTTGGGAAGGGGTGAAGATACGCAGTATTTT
CASSFELGRGEDTQYF
>.|.|TRBJ1-1|14|TRBV18
TGTGCCAGCTCACCACCGCAGGGTGTGTATGGAGCTTTCTTT
CASSPPQGVYGAFF
>.|.|TRBJ1-6|16|TRBV27
TGTGCCAGCAGTTCGCACCGACAGATCTATAATTCACCCCTCCACTTT
CASSSHRQIYNSPLHF
>.|.|TRBJ2-1|17|TRBV10-1
TGCGCCAGCAGTGAGAATGGGCTAGGGGGATCCTACAATGAGCAGTTCTTC
CASSENGLGGSYNEQFF
>.|.|TRBJ1-5|14|TRBV2
TGTGCCAGCAGTGAACGACAGAGCAATCAGCCCCAGCATTTT
CASSERQSNQPQHF
>TRBD1|.|TRBJ1-1|16|TRBV9
TGTGCCAGCAGCGCGGGACAGGGGGTGAGCAATACTGAAGCTTTCTTT
CASSAGQGVSNTEAFF
>.|.|TRBJ1-1|14|TRBV9
TGTGCCAGCAGCGCGACAGACTGGGGCACTGAAGCTTTCTTT
CASSATDWGTEAFF
>.|.|TRBJ1-3|16|TRBV6-1
TGTGCCAGCAGTGAACTCTCTACGAGCTCTGGAAACACCATATATTTT
CASSELSTSSGNTIYF
>TRBD1|.|TRBJ1-1|17|TRBV5-1
TGCGCCAGCAGCTGGTTACCACACGGACAGGGGGCAACTGAAGCTTTCTTT
CASSWLPHGQGATEAFF
>.|.|TRBJ1-6|14|TRBV28
TGTGCCAGCAGTTCAGGCGATTATAATTCACCCCTCCACTTT
CASSSGDYNSPLHF
>TRBD2|.|TRBJ2-7|15|TRBV7-6
TGTGCCAGCAGCTTGGGACTAGCGGGGCCCTACGAGCAGTACTTC
CASSLGLAGPYEQYF
>TRBD1|once|TRBJ2-7|15|TRBV19
TGTGCCAGTAGTATAGCGGGACAGGGTTTGGGGGAGCAGTACTTC
CASSIAGQGLGEQYF
>TRBD1|.|TRBJ2-7|15|TRBV28
TGTGCCAGCAGCCCCGGCGGACAGGGCGTCCACGAGCAGTACTTC
CASSPGGQGVHEQYF
>.|.|TRBJ2-1|15|TRBV6-6
TGTGCCAGCAGTTACCCGCTAGCGCCCCACAATGAGCAGTTCTTC
CASSYPLAPHNEQFF
>.|.|TRBJ1-1|14|TRBV25-1
TGTGCCAGCAGTGAGGGGGGAACGGGCACTGAAGCTTTCTTT
CASSEGGTGTEAFF
>TRBD2|.|TRBJ2-5|17|TRBV9
TGTGCCAGCAGCGCCGAGGGGGCGGGACTAGCGGCAGAGACCCAGTACTTC
CASSAEGAGLAAETQYF